This T cell receptor beta chain derives from a study of CD8+ T cells in alopecia areata. Background on the study: Tofacitinib was taken orally by treated patients, and the dose was 5 to 10 mg twice daily. Study outcomes and limitations: One nonresponder makes the tie between baseline CD8+ expansion and response uncertain. Among the 100 top clones, expanded CD8+ clones, like scalp clonality, were significantly decreased by tofacitinib. Elevated clonality characterized lesional scalp relative to normal scalp, particularly in alopecia totalis/universalis.

Investigators isolated RNA and reverse transcribed it into cDNA to act as the sequencing template. Produced via immunoSEQ multiplex PCR; TCRdb's table is partial and in-frame only. The table lists fewer than 250,000 clones, 43% of them singletons. The germline V gene has CDR1 MGHRA and CDR2 YSYEKL. V lost 5 bases and J lost 4; bases outside the gene matches: 10. CDR3 size: 16 residues. The treatment here: oral pan-JAK inhibitor, 5-10 mg twice daily. Remarks on this clone: As yet, its antigen is unknown.

The sequences come from CD4+ T cells sorted from blood, collected at roughly week 38, from a patient treated with tofacitinib. This sequence was found in a human donor with alopecia areata. V and J are TRBV4-1 and TRBJ2-1; 8 bases fit TRBD2. The CDR3 reads CASSETGTRPYNEQFF. CDR3 nucleotide sequence: TGCGCCAGCAGCGAAACCGGGACTAGACCTTACAATGAGCAGTTCTTC.